The rows below give T cell receptor beta chains drawn from one sample of a study of control samples from healthy donors and cancer patients. Sequencing used immunoSEQ multiplex PCR; TCRdb keeps in-frame clones, though not all of them. The sample shows around 230,000 clones, around 94% of them seen only once. Sequenced input: blood. Receptors originate from a man aged 50 or older in good health. Both conserved end residues are part of each CDR3. A D gene is named only where the DNA matches it firmly. Size is omitted from some rows. Given values are once, few, many or a class for expanded clones.

j_call d_call v_call clone_size cdr3_aa cdr3_nt
TRBJ1-1 NA TRBV15 NA CATSRDSNTEAFF TGTGCCACCAGCAGAGATTCGAACACTGAAGCTTTCTTT
TRBJ2-7 NA TRBV19 once CASSMFKDTSYEQYF TGTGCCAGTAGTATGTTTAAGGACACCTCCTACGAGCAGTACTTC
TRBJ1-1 NA TRBV5-1 NA CASRGLTGNTEAFF TGCGCCAGCAGGGGGCTCACCGGGAACACTGAAGCTTTCTTT
TRBJ1-1 NA TRBV6-5 NA CASKIPENTEAFF TGTGCCAGCAAAATACCAGAGAACACTGAAGCTTTCTTT
TRBJ2-5 NA TRBV3-1/TRBV3-2 NA CASSPGETQYF TGTGCCAGCAGCCCAGGGGAGACCCAGTACTTC
TRBJ2-1 NA TRBV5-1 NA CASSLAELVYEQFF TGCGCCAGCAGCTTGGCGGAACTAGTCTATGAGCAGTTCTTC
TRBJ2-2 TRBD2 TRBV9 once CASSDRRAGGNTGELFF TGTGCCAGCAGCGACCGGAGAGCGGGAGGTAACACCGGGGAGCTGTTTTTT
TRBJ2-5 TRBD2 TRBV18 once CASSIAGDETQYF TGTGCCAGCTCCATCGCGGGGGATGAGACCCAGTACTTC
TRBJ2-2 NA TRBV19 NA CASSMAATASGELFF TGTGCCAGTAGTATGGCCGCGACAGCTTCCGGGGAGCTGTTTTTT
TRBJ1-2 NA TRBV5-6 NA CASSLGGHPRGTGYTF TGTGCCAGCAGCTTGGGCGGACACCCGAGGGGTACTGGCTACACCTTC
TRBJ1-2 TRBD1 TRBV7-8 NA CASSLDRGNGYTF TGTGCCAGCAGCTTAGACAGGGGCAACGGCTACACCTTC
TRBJ2-7 NA TRBV10-3 NA CAISDREYEQYF TGTGCCATCAGTGACAGGGAGTACGAGCAGTACTTC
TRBJ1-5 NA TRBV30 NA CAWSGGFGSQPQHF TGTGCCTGGAGTGGGGGCTTTGGTAGTCAGCCCCAGCATTTT
TRBJ1-1 NA TRBV19 once CASSMAGGNRPEAFF TGTGCCAGTAGTATGGCTGGGGGGAATCGGCCTGAAGCTTTCTTT
TRBJ2-3 NA TRBV27 NA CASSLAQRQRDTQYF TGTGCCAGCAGTTTAGCGCAGCGGCAAAGGGATACGCAGTATTTT
TRBJ2-1 NA TRBV6-5 NA CASALRGANEQFF TGTGCCAGCGCCCTTCGGGGGGCGAATGAGCAGTTCTTC